This T cell receptor (beta chain) was identified during a study of CD8+ T cells in alopecia areata. Looking at the study overall: Tofacitinib dosing lasted 6 to 18 months, which was then followed by 6 months off drug. Study-wide findings and caveats: Many expanded lesional clones persisted during tofacitinib (in both scalp and blood).

Following extraction, RNA underwent reverse transcription to cDNA, which served as the sequencing template. Method: immunoSEQ multiplex PCR; TCRdb's copy keeps in-frame clones and lacks some. This table holds about 210,000 clones, approximately 57% found once. J was trimmed by 6 bases and V by 5 bases; bases with no gene match: 3. The germline gives CDR1 SGHTA, CDR2 FQGNSA. The CDR3 sequence is 13 residues long. Remarks on this clone: Its matching antigen is unknown.

Indicated treatment: oral pan-JAK inhibitor, 5-10 mg twice daily. This clonotype was sampled from a human donor with alopecia areata. The sequences come from CD4+ T cells sorted from blood, collected at week 4, from a patient treated with tofacitinib. The chain links TRBV7-2 to TRBJ1-2, with TRBD1 matching 10 bases. The CDR3 bases are TGTGCCAGCAGCCGTGGACAGGGGGATGGCTACACCTTC. It is translated as CASSRGQGDGYTF.